These T cell receptor beta chains were read from a single sample in a study of shared clonotypes between healthy human individuals. This table comes from immunoSEQ multiplex PCR, and its TCRdb copy is limited to in-frame clones, with some not included. The sample has around 600,000 clones; roughly 98% are singletons. The sequenced sample was naive CD8+ T cells sorted from blood. These receptors were obtained from a man aged 30 to 39 in good health. Both conserved end residues are part of each CDR3. D genes are given only for firm matches. Clone size, where shown, is once, few, many, or a class for clones that have expanded.

J	V	D	size	DNA	CDR3
TRBJ2-5	TRBV19	TRBD2	-	TGTGCCAGTAGCCGGAGCGGGAGGGTCGTGTGGGAGACCCAGTACTTC	CASSRSGRVVWETQYF
TRBJ2-7	TRBV4-2	-	-	TGTGCCAGCAGCCAAGATACGGGGGTCTACGAGCAGTACTTC	CASSQDTGVYEQYF
TRBJ2-1	TRBV13	-	-	TGTGCCAGCAGCTTACTAGCGAGTAACAATGAGCAGTTCTTC	CASSLLASNNEQFF
TRBJ2-1	TRBV7-9	TRBD1	-	TGTGCCAGCAGGGCGGGACAGGGTTCCAATGAGCAGTTCTTC	CASRAGQGSNEQFF
TRBJ2-7	TRBV28	-	-	TGTGCCAGGGCGACTAGAAACGAGCAGTACTTC	CARATRNEQYF
TRBJ2-7	TRBV29-1	-	-	TGCAGCGTTGCAATAGGAAGATACGAGCAGTACTTC	CSVAIGRYEQYF
TRBJ1-1	TRBV27	-	-	TGTGCCAGCAGTTTATCCCCTAACACTGAAGCTTTCTTT	CASSLSPNTEAFF
TRBJ1-5	TRBV2	-	-	TGTGCCAGCACTGACATACTAGGGCAATTTAGCAATCAGCCCCAGCATTTT	CASTDILGQFSNQPQHF
TRBJ2-7	TRBV7-2	TRBD1	-	TGTGCCAGCAGCTTGAATCCGACAGGGGGAAGGGCCGAGCAGTACTTC	CASSLNPTGGRAEQYF
TRBJ1-3	TRBV6-1	TRBD1	-	TGTGCCAGCAGGGACAGGGGATCTCTTGGAAACACCATATATTTT	CASRDRGSLGNTIYF
TRBJ1-5	TRBV28	-	-	TGTGCCAGCAGTTTTAGGGGGTTGCAGCCCCAGCATTTT	CASSFRGLQPQHF
TRBJ1-2	TRBV7-9	-	-	TGTGCCAGCAGCACCGGGACGGTCTATGGCTACACCTTC	CASSTGTVYGYTF
TRBJ1-5	TRBV4-2	-	-	TGTGCCAGCAGCCAAGGAGCCTGGGTCAGGGACTCCCCCAATCAGCCCCAGCATTTT	CASSQGAWVRDSPNQPQHF
TRBJ2-7	TRBV5-1	TRBD1	-	TGCGCCAGCAGCTGGCCGGGGACAGGGGTCTACGAGCAGTACTTC	CASSWPGTGVYEQYF
TRBJ2-2	TRBV15	-	-	TGTGCCACCGCCGGACAGGGGGGACTAGCGTTTACCGGGGAGCTGTTTTTT	CATAGQGGLAFTGELFF
TRBJ2-1	TRBV7-9	-	-	TGTGCCAGCAGTCACTGGAGGGGGACCTACAATGAGCAGTTCTTC	CASSHWRGTYNEQFF
TRBJ2-3	TRBV7-8	TRBD1	-	TGTGCCAGCAGCTGGACAGGGCCTAGCACAGATACGCAGTATTTT	CASSWTGPSTDTQYF
TRBJ2-3	TRBV10-2	-	once	TGCGCCAGCAGTGAATTAGGAGGGTCCACAGATACGCAGTATTTT	CASSELGGSTDTQYF
TRBJ2-1	TRBV28	-	-	TGTGCCAGTAACGGACCGCACAATGAGCAGTTCTTC	CASNGPHNEQFF
TRBJ2-3	TRBV27	TRBD2	-	TGTGCCAGCAGTAGTTCTCAGTGGGGAGGGATAGATACGCAGTATTTT	CASSSSQWGGIDTQYF
TRBJ2-7	TRBV28	-	-	TGTGCCAGCAGTGGTCGGGGTCGTCACTACGAGCAGTACTTC	CASSGRGRHYEQYF
TRBJ2-7	TRBV6-5	-	-	TGTGCCAGCAGTGGAGAGGGATACGAGCAGTACTTC	CASSGEGYEQYF
TRBJ2-7	TRBV2	TRBD1	-	TGTGCCAGCAGTCCGGGACAGTCATACGAGCAGTACTTC	CASSPGQSYEQYF
TRBJ1-2	TRBV6-5	-	-	TGTGCCAGCAGTCCGAGGCACTATGGCTACACCTTC	CASSPRHYGYTF
TRBJ2-5	TRBV15	TRBD1	-	TGTGCCACCAGCTCATACAGGGGGCTTACCCCCCAAGAGACCCAGTACTTC	CATSSYRGLTPQETQYF
TRBJ1-1	TRBV5-1	TRBD1	-	TGCGCCAGCAGCTTCCAGGGGGCGCCGGGAACTGAAGCTTTCTTT	CASSFQGAPGTEAFF
TRBJ1-2	TRBV7-2	-	-	TGTGCCAGCAGACCCCCGGAACAAAACTATGGCTACACCTTC	CASRPPEQNYGYTF
TRBJ1-1	TRBV7-9	-	-	TGTGCCAGCAGCGACACCACAGGAGGCACTGAAGCTTTCTTT	CASSDTTGGTEAFF
TRBJ2-7	TRBV28	-	once	TGTGCCATCCGCCGGGCCTACGAGCAGTACTTC	CAIRRAYEQYF
TRBJ2-2	TRBV7-9	-	-	TGTGCCACTTACCTCTGGGACACATACACCGGGGAGCTGTTTTTT	CATYLWDTYTGELFF
TRBJ2-4	TRBV4-1	-	-	TGCGCCAGCAGCCAAAACGGGGCTTCCAAAAACATTCAGTACTTC	CASSQNGASKNIQYF
TRBJ2-5	TRBV18	TRBD2	-	TGTGCCAGCTCACCGTCGACTAGCGGGATCCAAGAGACCCAGTACTTC	CASSPSTSGIQETQYF
TRBJ2-1	TRBV9	-	-	TGTGCCAGCAGCGTGATACCTTACAATGAGCAGTTCTTC	CASSVIPYNEQFF
TRBJ1-1	TRBV27	TRBD1	-	TGTGCCAGCAGTTTAGCCCCCTCGGACAGGGGAGGCACTGAAGCTTTCTTT	CASSLAPSDRGGTEAFF
TRBJ2-1	TRBV5-6	-	-	TGTGCCAGCAGCCCTTTAACTCCTGGGTACAATGAGCAGTTCTTC	CASSPLTPGYNEQFF
TRBJ2-7	TRBV15	TRBD1	-	TGTGCCACCAGCAGTGCATTGACAGGGGGAACCTACGAGCAGTACTTC	CATSSALTGGTYEQYF
TRBJ2-1	TRBV14	TRBD2	-	TGTGCCAGCAGCCAAGGGGCTAGCGGGTTCCCTTACAATGAGCAGTTCTTC	CASSQGASGFPYNEQFF
TRBJ2-7	TRBV7-9	-	few	TGTGCCAGCAGCAAAAACTACGAGCAGTACTTC	CASSKNYEQYF
TRBJ2-3	TRBV5-1	TRBD1	-	TGCGCCAGCAGCAAGCCCCGGGACAGGAGCACAGATACGCAGTATTTT	CASSKPRDRSTDTQYF
TRBJ2-7	TRBV2	-	once	TGTGCCAGCGTGGAGGGATCCTACGAGCAGTACTTC	CASVEGSYEQYF
TRBJ1-1	TRBV7-9	TRBD1	-	TGTGCCAGCAGGACGGGACAGTACATGAACACTGAAGCTTTCTTT	CASRTGQYMNTEAFF
TRBJ2-1	TRBV9	-	-	TGTGCCAGCAGCTTCAGGCAGACCGACTCCTACAATGAGCAGTTCTTC	CASSFRQTDSYNEQFF
TRBJ2-1	TRBV11-2	TRBD1	-	TGTGCCAGCAGCTTAGGAGACAGGGGGCTAGGTGAGCAGTTCTTC	CASSLGDRGLGEQFF
TRBJ2-1	TRBV19	TRBD2	-	TGTGCCAGTAGTCCCGGACTAGCGGGAAACTCCTACAATGAGCAGTTCTTC	CASSPGLAGNSYNEQFF
TRBJ2-7	TRBV6-6	TRBD2	-	TGTGCCAGCAGTTCCTCGGGGACTAATACCTACGAGCAGTACTTC	CASSSSGTNTYEQYF
TRBJ2-7	TRBV14	-	-	TGTGCCAGCAGCCAAGAGGGCATCGCCTACGAGCAGTACTTC	CASSQEGIAYEQYF
TRBJ1-2	TRBV2	TRBD1	-	TGTGCCAGCAGTGAAGTCGGGACAGGGGCTAACTATGGCTACACCTTC	CASSEVGTGANYGYTF
TRBJ1-1	TRBV11-2	-	-	TGTGCCAGCAGCAGGCCGGCCTCATTGAACACTGAAGCTTTCTTT	CASSRPASLNTEAFF
TRBJ2-1	TRBV6-4	-	-	TGTGCCAGCAGTGACTCAGCGGGCTCCTACAATGAGCAGTTCTTC	CASSDSAGSYNEQFF
TRBJ2-3	TRBV7-3	-	-	TGTGCCAGCAGCTTCGAGGGGGATACGCAGTATTTT	CASSFEGDTQYF
TRBJ1-1	TRBV25-1	-	-	TGTGCCAGCAGTCCCGACTGGAACACTGAAGCTTTCTTT	CASSPDWNTEAFF
TRBJ2-7	TRBV27	-	-	TGTGCCAGCAGTTTACGGGGCTTCTACGAGCAGTACTTC	CASSLRGFYEQYF
TRBJ2-1	TRBV5-1	-	-	TGCGCCAGCAGCTTGGTCCGGAGCAATGAGCAGTTCTTC	CASSLVRSNEQFF
TRBJ2-5	TRBV5-1	-	-	TGCGCCAGCAGCTTGGGGCTGATCGGGGCACAAGAAGAGACCCAGTACTTC	CASSLGLIGAQEETQYF
TRBJ2-7	TRBV7-8	-	-	TGTGCCAGCAGCACTACACCCCGGAGAGACGAGCAGTACTTC	CASSTTPRRDEQYF
TRBJ2-7	TRBV30	-	-	TGTGCCTGGAGTGTAACAGGGACATTCCCCTACGAGCAGTACTTC	CAWSVTGTFPYEQYF